Detailed here is one TCR beta chain. The method was immunoSEQ multiplex PCR; TCRdb's version includes in-frame clones alone and lacks a portion of them. Of about 59,000 clones detected, 91% appear once; the ten largest clones hold over 2.5%. As for time point: baseline, week 1 (first vaccination visit). Treatment of the sample: pre-vaccination baseline after standard-of-care therapy. The CDR3 spans 14 residues. V lost 6 bases to trimming and J lost 4 bases, with 16 bases between them. The germline CDR1 and CDR2 sequences are SGHKS and YYEKEE (reference sequence). This sample is drawn from a study of a mutant IDH1 vaccine in newly diagnosed glioma. The overall study: A 62.5% male, approximately 38% female split and a mean age of around 41 years characterized treated patients.

V and J are TRBV5-5 and TRBJ1-1; D may be TRBD1 (5 bases). Here the sequenced sample was PBMCs, taken from a glioma patient treated with radiotherapy, temozolomide or both. The sequence was obtained from a man aged 50 to 60 with glioma. The CDR3 reads CASKPVGTRTEAFF. CDR3 in DNA: TGTGCCAGCAAACCCGTTGGGACCCGCACTGAAGCTTTCTTT.